In this sample, the clone carrying this T cell receptor (beta chain) turned up a few times. Its antigen is currently unknown. The V gene end was trimmed by 6 bases and the J gene end by 2 bases; junction bases not matched to a gene: 3. The CDR3 contains 14 residues. The germline V gene encodes CDR1 MNHNY and CDR2 SVGAGI (reference sequence). This sample is part of a study of cytomegalovirus exposure and HLA in healthy donors. As for the study in general: The same platform was used for the 90 to 150 validation repertoires as for the 650 to 700 first-cohort repertoires, as reported in a later analysis. Points from the study as a whole: Cytomegalovirus-associated TCR beta chains were listed, numbering 164. The tendency of first-cohort TCR clusters to co-occur in the 120 or so validation repertoires was the finding of a later analysis.

The protocol was immunoSEQ multiplex PCR, while the TCRdb copy is restricted to in-frame clones and leaves out a portion. The sample yields about 140,000 clones, about 91% seen once. Material: PBMCs. The receptor comes from a woman under 30 in good health and CMV-seropositive. The chain combines TRBV6-6 with TRBJ1-5, with 8 bases matching TRBD1. CDR3 in amino acids: CASRVDRGNQPQHF. CDR3 bases: TGTGCCAGCAGGGTGGACAGGGGCAATCAGCCCCAGCATTTT.